The T cell receptor beta chain under discussion was sequenced for a study of blood T cell repertoires in COVID-19. Overall study: The analysed material was cDNA or gDNA that came from T cells, B-cell-depleted T cells, or PBMCs.

The germline V and J ends were trimmed by 2 bases and 5 bases, with 10 bases remaining between them. This CDR3 region has 14 residues. The V gene's germline CDR1 is SGHDT and CDR2 YYEEEE. Participants were aged about 18 to 89 years, lived in around 22 US areas, and enrolled virtually. Cohorts were based on clinical histories the participants reported. Profiling relied on immunoSEQ multiplex PCR, and the TCRdb table lists in-frame clones only, not all of them. Seen here are roughly 160,000 clones, around 85% observed once, and the top ten hold approximately 5.1%. This clonotype was sampled from a woman in her thirties or forties with acute COVID-19. The chain uses TRBV5-6 and TRBJ2-2; D is perhaps TRBD2 (6 bases). Sequencing was carried out using PBMCs or T cells enriched from blood (not recorded which). The CDR3 DNA follows: TGTGCCAGCAGCTTTCTAGGAGGGACCGGGGAGCTGTTTTTT. It is translated as CASSFLGGTGELFF.